This paragraph reports one T cell receptor (beta chain). Its specificity is unknown. This record comes from a study of CD8+ T cells in alopecia areata. Study results and limitations: Sharing of TCR sequences between patients (possibly for HLA-related reasons) was less clear than in mice.

Investigators isolated RNA and reverse transcribed it into cDNA to act as the sequencing template. TCRdb keeps only in-frame clones here, not all; method: immunoSEQ multiplex PCR. The sample has about 200,000 clones; over 55% are singletons. This CDR3 is 18 amino acids long. V gave up 0 bases and J gave up 6 bases; unmatched junction bases: 11. Looked up from germline, CDR1 is SGHTA and CDR2 is FQGNSA. Treatment denoted: oral pan-JAK inhibitor, 5-10 mg twice daily. Sample: CD4+ T cells sorted from blood, taken at week 24, from a patient treated with tofacitinib. The V and J genes are TRBV7-2 and TRBJ1-6, with 7 bases that match TRBD1. The sequence derives from a human donor with alopecia areata. CDR3 protein: CASSLARTGVVTNSPLHF. In DNA form, the CDR3 reads TGTGCCAGCAGCTTAGCGAGGACAGGAGTCGTAACTAATTCACCCCTCCACTTT.